The 6 T cell receptor beta chains presented below share a single source sample, sequenced in a study of T cell responses to AZD1222 COVID-19 vaccine. Profiling relied on immunoSEQ multiplex PCR, and the TCRdb table lists in-frame clones only, not all of them. This table holds about 97,000 clones, approximately 90% found once. Specimen: peripheral blood, collected on day 0 of AZD1222 vaccination. Receptor source: an adult in good health.

The chain links TRBV18 to TRBJ1-1, with TRBD1 identical over 8 bases. Germline loops: CDR1 KGHSH, CDR2 LQKENI. The CDR3 sequence is 15 residues long. V lost 2 bases to trimming and J lost 7 bases; unmatched junction nucleotides: 9. The CDR3 bases are TGTGCCAGCTCACCAGGGGCAGGGGGCAATCTTGAAGCTTTCTTT. This gives the protein CASSPGAGGNLEAFF.

The V and J genes are TRBV5-1 and TRBJ2-2; D perhaps matches TRBD2 (5 bases). The V and J ends lost 3 bases and 2 bases respectively, with 8 bases between them. The CDR3 runs to 14 residues. CDR1 is SGHRS, CDR2 YFSETQ, per germline. In DNA form, the CDR3 reads TGCGCCAGCAGCTCTGGACTCAACACCGGGGAGCTGTTTTTT. It is translated as CASSSGLNTGELFF. The complete variable domain, with remaining parts taken from reference TRBV5-1 and TRBJ2-2, reads KAGVTQTPRYLIKTRGQQVTLSCSPISGHRSVSWYQQTPGQGLQFLFEYFSETQRNKGNFPGRFSGRQFSNSRSEMNVSTLELGDSALYLCASSSGLNTGELFFGEGSRLTVL.

V and J are TRBV5-1 and TRBJ1-5; D not resolved. The germline CDR1 and CDR2 sequences are SGHRS and YFSETQ. The V gene lost 0 bases and the J gene lost 4 bases, with 8 bases spanning the gap. The CDR3 is 14 residues long. CDR3 amino acids: CASSLGGGNQPQHF. CDR3 bases: TGCGCCAGCAGCTTGGGAGGCGGGAATCAGCCCCAGCATTTT.

This chain uses TRBV5-1 with TRBJ1-2; D perhaps matches TRBD1 (5 bases). From germline, CDR1 is SGHRS and CDR2 YFSETQ. The CDR3 contains 12 residues. Trimming took 0 bases from V and 5 from J, leaving 5 bases between them. In DNA form, the CDR3 reads TGCGCCAGCAGCTTGGAGGGGTATGGCTACACCTTC. Its translation: CASSLEGYGYTF.

This clone was seen once. The J gene is TRBJ2-3, the V gene TRBV3-1 (or the pseudogene TRBV3-2); 8 bases map to TRBD1. Germline V gene sequence: CDR1 LGHDT, CDR2 YNNKEL (reference sequence). The CDR3 contains 14 residues. The V gene end was trimmed by 4 bases and the J gene end by 4 bases; junction bases not matched to a gene: 4. The CDR3 DNA reads TGTGCCAGCAGCCTAGGACAGGGTGCAGATACGCAGTATTTT. Translating gives CASSLGQGADTQYF.

This sequence joins TRBV7-2 and TRBJ1-2, with D perhaps TRBD1 (6 bases). Deletions cut 5 bases from V and 8 bases from J, with 15 bases between. The CDR3 covers 13 residues. Germline lookup yields CDR1 SGHTA and CDR2 FQGNSA. DNA of the CDR3: TGTGCCAGCAGCACCCTTGCCGGGACAGGCTACACCTTC. Protein sequence: CASSTLAGTGYTF.